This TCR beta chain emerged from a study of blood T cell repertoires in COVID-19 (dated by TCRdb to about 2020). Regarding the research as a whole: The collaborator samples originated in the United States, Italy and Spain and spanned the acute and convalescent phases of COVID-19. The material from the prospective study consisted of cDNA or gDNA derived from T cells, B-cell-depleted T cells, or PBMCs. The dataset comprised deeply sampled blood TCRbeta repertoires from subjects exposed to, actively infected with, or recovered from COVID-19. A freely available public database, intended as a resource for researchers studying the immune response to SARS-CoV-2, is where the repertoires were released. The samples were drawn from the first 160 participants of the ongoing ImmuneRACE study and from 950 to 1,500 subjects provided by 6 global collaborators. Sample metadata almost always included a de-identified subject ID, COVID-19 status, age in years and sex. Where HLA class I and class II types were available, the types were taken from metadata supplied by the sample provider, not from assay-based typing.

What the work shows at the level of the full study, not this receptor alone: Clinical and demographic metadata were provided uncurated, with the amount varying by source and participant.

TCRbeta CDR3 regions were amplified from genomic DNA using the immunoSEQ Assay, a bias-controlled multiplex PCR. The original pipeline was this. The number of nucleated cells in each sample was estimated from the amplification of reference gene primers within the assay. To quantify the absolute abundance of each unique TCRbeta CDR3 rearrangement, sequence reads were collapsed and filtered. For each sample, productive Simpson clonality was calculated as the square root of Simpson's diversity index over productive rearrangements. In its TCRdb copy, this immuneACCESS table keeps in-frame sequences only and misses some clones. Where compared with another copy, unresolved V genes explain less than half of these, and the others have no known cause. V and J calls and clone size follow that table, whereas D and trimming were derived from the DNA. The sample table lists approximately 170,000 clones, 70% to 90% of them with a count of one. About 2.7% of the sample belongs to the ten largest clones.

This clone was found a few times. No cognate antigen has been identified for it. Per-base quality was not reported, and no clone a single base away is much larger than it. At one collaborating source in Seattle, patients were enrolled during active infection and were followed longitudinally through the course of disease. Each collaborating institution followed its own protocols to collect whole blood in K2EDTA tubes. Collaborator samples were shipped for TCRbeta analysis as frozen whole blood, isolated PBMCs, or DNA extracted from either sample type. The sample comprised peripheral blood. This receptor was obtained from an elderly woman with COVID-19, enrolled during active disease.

CDR3 loop: CASSGRDQSYNEQFF. The DNA is TGCGCCAGCAGCGGCCGGGATCAGTCTTACAATGAGCAGTTCTTC. This receptor chain uses TRBV5-1 and TRBJ2-1; TRBD2 is a possible D gene, resting on 5 matching bases. The germline V gene supplies CDR1 SGHRS and CDR2 YFSETQ. The CDR3 contains 15 residues, cysteine and phenylalanine counted. Just CDR3 DNA is preserved here, 45 bases in frame from base 1. A distance of 15 bases separates the germline ends of V and J, which lose 4 bases and 4 bases respectively.